The clone carrying this TCR beta chain was detected many times. Its matching antigen is unknown. This sample is part of a study of T cells in Graves' hyperthyroidism and ophthalmopathy. Study-wide results and limits: Ophthalmopathy cases were set apart from stable hyperthyroidism by a 13 V-J model.

Trimming took off 6 bases at V and 6 bases at J, with 14 bases between the two ends. This CDR3 is 13 amino acids long. RNA transcripts provided the source from which TCR beta CDR3 regions were amplified. The primer set for the first-round RT-PCR of the TCR CDR3 was HTBI. TCRdb reanalysed the multiplex PCR reads using MiXCR and keeps one entry per CDR3 protein. The sample holds around 250,000 distinct CDR3 sequences, more than 12% seen once. The rearrangement joins TRBV12-3 or TRBV12-4 to TRBJ1-1; D is perhaps TRBD1 (6 bases). Specimen: blood. The sequence derives from a woman aged 35 to 49 with Graves' hyperthyroidism that later progressed to Graves' ophthalmopathy. The chain's CDR3 is CASSTTGNAEAFF. The CDR3 nucleotides are TGTGCCAGCAGCACCACAGGGAATGCTGAAGCTTTCTTT.